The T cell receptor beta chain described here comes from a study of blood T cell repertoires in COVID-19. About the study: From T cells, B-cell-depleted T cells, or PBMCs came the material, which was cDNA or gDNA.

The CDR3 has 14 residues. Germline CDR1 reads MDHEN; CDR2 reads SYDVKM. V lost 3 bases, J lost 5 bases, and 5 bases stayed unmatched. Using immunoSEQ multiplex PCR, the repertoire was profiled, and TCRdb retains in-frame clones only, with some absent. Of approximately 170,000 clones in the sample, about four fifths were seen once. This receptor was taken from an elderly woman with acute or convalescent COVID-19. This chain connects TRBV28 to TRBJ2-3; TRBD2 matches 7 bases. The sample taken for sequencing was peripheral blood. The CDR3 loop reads CASSFLASGDTQYF. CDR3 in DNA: TGTGCCAGCAGTTTCTTGGCTAGCGGAGATACGCAGTATTTT. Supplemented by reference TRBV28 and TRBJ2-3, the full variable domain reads DVKVTQSSRYLVKRTGEKVFLECVQDMDHENMFWYRQDPGLGLRLIYFSYDVKMKEKGDIPEGYSVSREKKERFSLILESASTNQTSMYLCASSFLASGDTQYFGPGTRLTVL.